This T cell receptor beta chain was documented in a study of CD8+ T cells in alopecia areata (dated by TCRdb to about 2018). For the wider study: The treated patients, all with moderate-to-severe alopecia areata, were enrolled in an open-label pilot trial of oral tofacitinib given at 5 to 10 mg twice daily. Clonality in the scalp was compared among normal scalp (n=4), patchy alopecia areata scalp (n=8), and alopecia totalis/universalis scalp (n=8). For the treated patients, the SALT score, which quantifies what percentage of scalp surface area is affected, served as the measure of disease severity. Tofacitinib was given for 6 to 18 months, followed by 6 months of follow-up off drug to assess delayed response and recurrence. On the human side, TCRbeta sequencing was run on scalp tissue and on sorted CD4+ and CD8+ peripheral blood T cells from healthy controls and from alopecia areata patients with either patchy or totalis/universalis disease. Tofacitinib-treated patients had biopsies at baseline and at 4 and 24 weeks of treatment, with a later scalp biopsy in several patients. TCRbeta CDR3 regions were amplified by immunoSEQ multiplex PCR with 35 Vbeta forward and 13 Jbeta reverse primers. The study used high-throughput TCRbeta sequencing to examine T cell clonal expansion in alopecia areata, in both the C3H/HeJ mouse model and human patients. RNA came from the PAXgene miRNA kit for fixed scalp, the miRNeasy kit for PBMCs, and the RNeasy kit for mouse skin. Study-wide conclusions, independent of this receptor: Unlike mouse skin, where gammadelta T cells dominate, normal human skin contains resident alphabeta T cells that get sequenced too, which complicates analysis of the scalp TCR repertoire. Compared with normal scalp, lesional scalp, particularly in alopecia totalis/universalis, had higher clonality and more expanded CD8+ clones, which suggests antigenic drive. Scalp clonality and the number of expanded CD8+ clones among the top 100 scalp clones were significantly decreased by tofacitinib. Because the treated cohort was small and had only one nonresponder, larger studies are needed to examine links between baseline CD8+ expansion and response. Many expanded lesional clones persisted in scalp and blood during tofacitinib treatment, which may partly explain relapse after stopping treatment. TCR sequences shared between patients were less clear than in mice, possibly partly because of HLA diversity in the patient population.

CDR1 and CDR2 are read off the germline V gene as SQVTM and ANQGSEA. The germline ends are 17 bases apart after V is trimmed by 1 base and J by 8 bases. The CDR3 goes from the cysteine to the phenylalanine over 14 residues. Only the CDR3 DNA stays, 42 bases, in frame from base 1. Per the publication, the treatment or condition label means: oral pan-JAK inhibitor, 5-10 mg twice daily. Lesional scalp punch biopsies and peripheral blood were collected from alopecia areata patients. After PBMCs were isolated by density centrifugation and stained for CD3, CD4 and CD8, a FACSAria was used to sort CD4+ and CD8+ T cells. As to this clone: Its antigen remains undetermined. There are no base qualities to consult, and no much larger clone falls within one base.

The library was produced with the immunoSEQ multiplex PCR assay. To provide template for TCR sequencing, every sample had RNA extracted and reverse transcribed into cDNA. First-strand cDNA was synthesized with SuperScript III using a 2:1 mix of oligo-dT and random hexamers. A synthetic immune receptor repertoire was used to assess amplification bias, and residual bias was removed computationally. The paper's processing steps were these. Raw reads were preprocessed to remove errors, and CDR3 was defined according to IMGT conventions as the region from the conserved cysteine to phenylalanine. To get clonality, Shannon entropy was normalized by log2 of the number of productive unique TCRs and the result was subtracted from 1. Whether scalp clones were CD4 or CD8 was inferred by matching scalp TCRbeta sequences against CD4 and CD8 repertoires sorted from blood. The clones in this table, taken by TCRdb from immuneACCESS, are in-frame only. Not every clone is retained; where verified, under half of the shortfall comes from an unresolved V gene, and the cause of the rest is unknown. D and trimming come from the DNA, and the V and J calls and clone size come from that table. A total of some 170,000 clones appear in this sample, 58% of them only once. The top ten clonotypes cover roughly 17% of the sample.

The source is a human donor with alopecia areata. The source material was CD4+ T cells sorted from blood, sampled at approximately week 60, from a patient treated with tofacitinib. The V gene is TRBV29-1 and the J gene is TRBJ1-2, with no confident D gene call. CDR3 sequence: CSVEVVSRVGGYTF. The nucleotides read TGCAGCGTTGAAGTAGTGTCGAGGGTCGGAGGCTACACCTTC.